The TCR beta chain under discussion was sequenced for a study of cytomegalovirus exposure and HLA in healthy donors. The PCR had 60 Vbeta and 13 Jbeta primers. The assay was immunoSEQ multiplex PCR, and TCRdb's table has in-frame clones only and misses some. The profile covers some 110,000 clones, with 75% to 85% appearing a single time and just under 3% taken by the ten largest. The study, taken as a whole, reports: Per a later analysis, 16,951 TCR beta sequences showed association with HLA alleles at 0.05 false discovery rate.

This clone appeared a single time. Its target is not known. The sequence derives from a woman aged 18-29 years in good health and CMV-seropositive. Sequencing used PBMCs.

DNA for the CDR3: TGTGCCTGGAGTCCACGCCCCCGGATCCGGGACACTGAAGCTTTCTTT. Translation: CAWSPRPRIRDTEAFF. V and J are TRBV30 and TRBJ1-1, with D hard to call. The CDR3 is 16 amino acids. Trimming left V 2 bases short and J 3 bases short, with 19 bases between. CDR1 and CDR2 from the germline V gene are GTSNPN and SVGIG (reference sequence).